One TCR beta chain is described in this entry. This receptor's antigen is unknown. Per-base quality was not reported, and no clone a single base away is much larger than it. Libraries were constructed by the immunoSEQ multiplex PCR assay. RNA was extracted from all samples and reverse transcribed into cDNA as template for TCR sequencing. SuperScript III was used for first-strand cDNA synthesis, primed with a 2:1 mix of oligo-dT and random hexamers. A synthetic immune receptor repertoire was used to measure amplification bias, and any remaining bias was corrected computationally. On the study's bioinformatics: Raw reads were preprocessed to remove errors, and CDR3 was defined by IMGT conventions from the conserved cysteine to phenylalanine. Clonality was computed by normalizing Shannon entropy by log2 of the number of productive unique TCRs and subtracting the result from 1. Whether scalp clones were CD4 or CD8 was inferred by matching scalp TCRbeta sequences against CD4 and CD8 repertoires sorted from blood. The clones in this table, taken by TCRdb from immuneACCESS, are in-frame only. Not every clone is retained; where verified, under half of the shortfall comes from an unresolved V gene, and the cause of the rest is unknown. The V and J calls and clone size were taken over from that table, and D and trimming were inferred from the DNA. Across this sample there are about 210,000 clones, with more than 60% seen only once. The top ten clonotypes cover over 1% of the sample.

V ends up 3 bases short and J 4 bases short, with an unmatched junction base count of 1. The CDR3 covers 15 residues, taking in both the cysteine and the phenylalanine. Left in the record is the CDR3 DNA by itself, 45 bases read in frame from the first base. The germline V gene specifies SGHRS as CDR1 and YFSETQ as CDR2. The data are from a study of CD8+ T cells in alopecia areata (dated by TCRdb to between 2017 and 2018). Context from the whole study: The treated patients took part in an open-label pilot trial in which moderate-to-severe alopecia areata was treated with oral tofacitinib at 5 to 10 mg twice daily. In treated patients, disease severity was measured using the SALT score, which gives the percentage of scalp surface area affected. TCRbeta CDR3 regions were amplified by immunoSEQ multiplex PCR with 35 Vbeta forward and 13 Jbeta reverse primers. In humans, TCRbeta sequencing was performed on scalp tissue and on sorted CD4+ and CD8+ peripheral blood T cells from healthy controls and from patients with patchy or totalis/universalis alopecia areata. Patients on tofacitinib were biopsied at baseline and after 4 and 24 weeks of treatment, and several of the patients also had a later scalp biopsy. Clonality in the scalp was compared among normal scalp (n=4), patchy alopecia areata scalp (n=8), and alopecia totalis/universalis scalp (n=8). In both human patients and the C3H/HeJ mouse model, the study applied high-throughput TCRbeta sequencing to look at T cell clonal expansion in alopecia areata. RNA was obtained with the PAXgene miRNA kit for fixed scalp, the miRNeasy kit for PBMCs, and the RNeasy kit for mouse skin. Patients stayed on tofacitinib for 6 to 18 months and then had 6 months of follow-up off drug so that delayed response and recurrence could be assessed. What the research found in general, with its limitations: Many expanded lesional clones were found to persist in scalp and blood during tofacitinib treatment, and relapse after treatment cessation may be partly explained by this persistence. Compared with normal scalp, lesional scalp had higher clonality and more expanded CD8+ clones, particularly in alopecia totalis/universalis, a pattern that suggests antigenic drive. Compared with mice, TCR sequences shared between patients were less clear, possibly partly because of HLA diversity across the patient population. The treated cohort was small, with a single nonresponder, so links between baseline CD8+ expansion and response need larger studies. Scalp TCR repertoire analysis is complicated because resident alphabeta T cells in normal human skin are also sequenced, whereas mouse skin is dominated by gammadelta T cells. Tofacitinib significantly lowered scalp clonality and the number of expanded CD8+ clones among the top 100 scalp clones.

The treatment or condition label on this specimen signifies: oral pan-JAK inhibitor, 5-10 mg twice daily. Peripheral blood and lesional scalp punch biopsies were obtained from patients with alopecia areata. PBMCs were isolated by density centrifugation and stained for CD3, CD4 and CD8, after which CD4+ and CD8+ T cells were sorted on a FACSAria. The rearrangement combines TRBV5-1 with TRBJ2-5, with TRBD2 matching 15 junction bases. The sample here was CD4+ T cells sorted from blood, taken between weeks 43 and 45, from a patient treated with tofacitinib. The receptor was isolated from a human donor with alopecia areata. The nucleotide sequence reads TGCGCCAGCAGCTCGGGACTAGCGGGGGGAGAGACCCAGTACTTC. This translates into CASSSGLAGGETQYF.